This T cell receptor beta chain originates from a study of cytomegalovirus exposure and HLA in healthy donors. About the study: T cells numbering about 179 million yielded 95 million to 140 million unique TCR beta sequences in an earlier analysis.

With 60 Vbeta and 13 Jbeta primers, the PCR was carried out. Here immunoSEQ multiplex PCR was the method, and the copy in TCRdb shows in-frame clones only, minus some. The repertoire includes fewer than 250,000 clones, 80% to 90% of them detected once, and approximately 2.9% sits in the top ten. The V and J ends lost 5 bases and 9 bases respectively, with 23 bases between them. The CDR3 is made up of 16 amino acids. Germline loops: CDR1 MDHEN, CDR2 SYDVKM. Study-wide results and limits: Roughly even sequencing depth across donors was the assumption behind the presence/absence analyses. The HLA-A and HLA-B alleles of most subjects were reportedly predicted accurately from TCR beta sequences. A later analysis found TCR association rates differed by HLA locus, highest for DRB1 and lowest for HLA-C.

In the case of this clone: Its antigen is still unknown.

J is TRBJ1-3 and V is TRBV28, with D perhaps matching TRBD1 (6 bases). Sequenced sample: PBMCs. The origin of this receptor is a man younger than 45 in good health and CMV-seronegative. The CDR3 sequence is CASSLPPSWGRATIYF. The CDR3 bases are TGTGCCAGCAGTCTTCCCCCCTCTTGGGGGCGCGCCACCATATATTTT. Using reference TRBV28 and TRBJ1-3 for the parts outside the CDR3, the full variable domain is DVKVTQSSRYLVKRTGEKVFLECVQDMDHENMFWYRQDPGLGLRLIYFSYDVKMKEKGDIPEGYSVSREKKERFSLILESASTNQTSMYLCASSLPPSWGRATIYFGEGSWLTVV.